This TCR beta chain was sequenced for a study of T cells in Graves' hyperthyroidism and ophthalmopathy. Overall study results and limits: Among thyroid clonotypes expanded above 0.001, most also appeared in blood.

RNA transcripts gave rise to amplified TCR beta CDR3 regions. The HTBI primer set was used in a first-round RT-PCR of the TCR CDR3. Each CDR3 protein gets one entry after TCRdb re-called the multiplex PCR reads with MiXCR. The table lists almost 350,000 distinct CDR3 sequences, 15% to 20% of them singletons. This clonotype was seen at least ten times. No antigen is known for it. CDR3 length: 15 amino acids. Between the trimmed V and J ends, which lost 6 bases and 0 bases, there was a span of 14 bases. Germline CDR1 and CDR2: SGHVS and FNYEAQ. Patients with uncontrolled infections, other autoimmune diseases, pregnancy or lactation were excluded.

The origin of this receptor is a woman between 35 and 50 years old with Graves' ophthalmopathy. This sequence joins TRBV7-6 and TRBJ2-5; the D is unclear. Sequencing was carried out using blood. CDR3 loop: CASSHPRGNQETQYF. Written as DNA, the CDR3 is TGTGCCAGCAGTCACCCAAGAGGAAACCAAGAGACCCAGTACTTC.